These 32 T cell receptor beta chains were all obtained from the same sample, sequenced in a study of blood T cells in healthy people across ages. For the second PCR, which ran for roughly 6 to 11 cycles, a sample-barcoded 5' primer and a J-beta primer mix were used. TCRdb analysed the 5' RACE reads with MiXCR anew, one entry per CDR3 protein. This sample has about 560,000 distinct CDR3 sequences, with about 27% found just once. This sample also belongs to another study, concerning T cells of mothers and their children.

Sequenced: blood. These receptors were obtained from a boy between 2 and 10 years old in good health.

This clonotype has just one count. V is TRBV29-1 and J is TRBJ1-2; TRBD1 aligns across 8 bases. Germline CDR1 and CDR2: SQVTM and ANQGSEA. The CDR3 loop spans 13 amino acids. This chain's CDR3 is CSIRTGLDYGYTF. The CDR3 bases are TGCAGTATTCGGACAGGGTTGGACTATGGCTACACCTTC.

The chain is built from TRBV20-1 and TRBJ1-1; weak D call: TRBD1 (6 bases). The CDR3 runs 13 residues. The V end was cut by 4 bases, the J end by 10 bases, with 19 bases between. Germline CDR1 and CDR2: DFQATT and SNEGSKA (reference sequence). The CDR3 nucleotides read TGCAGTGCTACCCCTACAGGGAAAGGAGTAGCTTTCTTT. Its protein product is CSATPTGKGVAFF.

In its sample, this clonotype was seen a few times. The chain carries TRBV3-1 and TRBJ1-4, with D unclear. The germline V gene has CDR1 LGHDT and CDR2 YNNKEL (reference sequence). There are 13 residues in the CDR3. V shed 0 bases and J shed 5 bases, with 4 bases lying between them. The CDR3 loop is CASSQEGNEKLFF. The CDR3 DNA reads as TGTGCCAGCAGCCAAGAAGGGAATGAAAAACTGTTTTTT. The variable domain in full, completed from reference TRBV3-1 and TRBJ1-4, reads DTAVSQTPKYLVTQMGNDKSIKCEQNLGHDTMYWYKQDSKKFLKIMFSYNNKELIINETVPNRFSPKSPDKAHLNLHINSLELGDSAVYFCASSQEGNEKLFFGSGTQLSVL.

The chain carries TRBV27 and TRBJ2-4; D tentatively reads TRBD1 or TRBD2 (6 bases each). The germline gives CDR1 MNHEY, CDR2 SMNVEV (reference sequence). V dropped 6 bases and J dropped 7 bases, with 16 bases sitting between them. The CDR3 runs 14 residues. The CDR3 spells CASSLARGGNIQYF. The CDR3 DNA is TGTGCCAGCAGCCTGGCCCGAGGGGGGAACATTCAGTACTTC.

This clonotype was picked up a small number of times. This chain uses TRBV5-5 with TRBJ1-2; D remains ambiguous. The germline V gene has CDR1 SGHKS and CDR2 YYEKEE (reference sequence). The V and J ends lost 2 bases and 6 bases respectively, with 14 bases between them. This CDR3 has 14 residues. The DNA of the CDR3 is TGTGCCAGCAGCTTCACGGCAGAGAATAATGGCTACACCTTC. It encodes CASSFTAENNGYTF.

CDR3: CSAKRAGGGWYEQYF. DNA of the CDR3: TGCAGTGCTAAAAGGGCAGGGGGCGGGTGGTACGAGCAGTACTTC. The chain combines TRBV20-1 with TRBJ2-7, with TRBD1 identical over 8 bases. Germline-derived CDR1 and CDR2 are DFQATT and SNEGSKA (reference sequence). V lost 4 bases and J lost 4; bases outside the gene matches: 12. The CDR3 consists of 15 residues.

This clonotype occurred a few times. The rearrangement joins TRBV5-1 to TRBJ1-2; TRBD1 matches 9 bases. CDR3 length equals 15 residues. The V gene's germline CDR1 is SGHRS and CDR2 YFSETQ. Germline trimming cut 1 base from V and 4 bases from J; bases unmatched to any gene: 5. The CDR3 DNA reads as TGCGCCAGCAGCTTGAACGGACAGGGGAGCTATGGCTACACCTTC. As protein: CASSLNGQGSYGYTF. The entire variable domain, with the rest obtained from reference TRBV5-1 and TRBJ1-2, is as follows: KAGVTQTPRYLIKTRGQQVTLSCSPISGHRSVSWYQQTPGQGLQFLFEYFSETQRNKGNFPGRFSGRQFSNSRSEMNVSTLELGDSALYLCASSLNGQGSYGYTFGSGTRLTVV.

This clonotype has just one count. V is TRBV29-1 and J is TRBJ1-2; no clear D. Germline CDR1 SQVTM, CDR2 ANQGSEA. Deletions cut 0 bases from V and 0 bases from J, with 5 bases between. The CDR3 spans 13 residues. The CDR3 sequence: CSVEELANYGYTF. The CDR3 DNA sequence: TGCAGCGTTGAAGAGCTAGCTAACTATGGCTACACCTTC.

The J gene is TRBJ2-7, the V gene TRBV10-3; D remains ambiguous. CDR1 is ENHRY and CDR2 is SYGVKD in the germline V gene. V was trimmed by 8 bases and J by 1 base, leaving 18 bases between them. There are 15 residues in the CDR3. CDR3 residues: CAIERWVKSSYEQYF. DNA of the CDR3: TGTGCCATCGAACGGTGGGTGAAAAGTTCCTACGAGCAGTACTTC.

This clonotype was detected only a few times. The chain combines TRBV5-1 with TRBJ2-1; no clear D. This CDR3 is 12 amino acids long. Germline lookup yields CDR1 SGHRS and CDR2 YFSETQ. In nucleotides, the CDR3 is TGCGCGAGGTATGAGGATTTGGATGAGCAGTTCTTC. Its protein is CARYEDLDEQFF.

The gene calls are TRBV10-3 and TRBJ1-2; TRBD1 might be the D (5 bases). V was cut by 2 bases and J by 1 base, with 20 bases left in between. Germline V lookup: CDR1 ENHRY, CDR2 SYGVKD. The CDR3 is 18 residues long. The CDR3 sequence: CAISEGTGRPPHNYGYTF. The CDR3, as DNA: TGTGCCATCAGTGAGGGGACGGGAAGGCCTCCCCATAACTATGGCTACACCTTC.

CDR3 sequence reads: CAIREGTGVQETQYF. The CDR3 nucleotides read TGTGCCATCAGGGAAGGGACAGGGGTACAGGAGACCCAGTACTTC. The V and J genes are TRBV10-3 and TRBJ2-5; 10 bases are shared with TRBD1. This CDR3 is built from 15 residues. Losses at the gene ends were 6 bases for V and 5 bases for J; bases not matched to a gene: 9. CDR1 and CDR2 from the germline V gene are ENHRY and SYGVKD.

The V and J genes are TRBV5-6 and TRBJ2-5; D may be TRBD1 (5 bases). The tail of the sequence fits TRBJ2-7 better, so the J call may be wrong. The length of the CDR3 is 15 residues. Germline loops: CDR1 SGHDT, CDR2 YYEEEE. CDR3 nucleotides: TGTGCCAGCAGCTTGCCTCGACAGAGCTCCTACGAGCAGTACTTC. Translated, it gives CASSLPRQSSYEQYF.

The chain carries TRBV5-1 and TRBJ2-7; the match to TRBD2 covers 11 bases. Germline V lookup: CDR1 SGHRS, CDR2 YFSETQ. The CDR3 has 16 residues. With 3 bases clipped from V and 0 bases from J, the junction kept 5 bases outside the gene matches. DNA for the CDR3: TGCGCCAGCAGCTCTCTTACTAGCGGGAGCTCCTACGAGCAGTACTTC. Its translation: CASSSLTSGSSYEQYF.

The rearrangement links TRBV7-2 to TRBJ2-5; 7 positions match TRBD2. The V gene end was trimmed by 4 bases and the J gene end by 1 base; junction bases not matched to a gene: 9. This CDR3 contains 16 residues. CDR1 is SGHTA and CDR2 is FQGNSA in the germline V gene. The CDR3 DNA reads as TGTGCCAGCAGCTACAACCGACTAGCCAGCCAAGAGACCCAGTACTTC. Protein: CASSYNRLASQETQYF.

This clonotype was picked up a small number of times. The chain employs TRBV10-1 and TRBJ2-5; D unresolved. The end of the DNA aligns better with TRBJ2-1, so the J call may be wrong. Per the germline V gene, CDR1 is WNHNN and CDR2 is SYGVQD (reference sequence). This CDR3 spans 15 amino acids. CDR3 sequence: CASSEGLGAFHEQFF. CDR3 nucleotides: TGCGCCAGCAGTGAGGGATTAGGAGCGTTCCATGAGCAGTTCTTC.

The gene calls are TRBV12-3 or TRBV12-4 and TRBJ2-2, with 14 bases fitting TRBD2. V shed 5 bases and J 7 bases; nucleotides not matched to a gene: 6. The CDR3 consists of 16 residues. The CDR3 DNA reads TGTGCCAGCAGTCCAAGAGGACTAGCGGGAGGCGGGGAGCTGTTTTTT. Protein: CASSPRGLAGGGELFF.

This clonotype turned up a few times. The V and J genes are TRBV4-3 and TRBJ2-5; 8 nucleotides match TRBD1. The DNA end is more similar to TRBJ2-7, so the J call may be wrong. CDR3 length equals 16 residues. Germline V gives CDR1 LGHNA, CDR2 YSLEER. CDR3 loop: CASSPGPGTGSYEQYF. Written as DNA, the CDR3 is TGCGCCAGCAGCCCCGGTCCCGGGACAGGATCCTACGAGCAGTACTTC.

There are a few counts of this clonotype. This chain joins TRBV27 and TRBJ2-1; TRBD1 agrees at 9 bases. CDR3 length equals 18 residues. V lost 5 bases to trimming and J lost 1 base; unmatched junction nucleotides: 12. The V gene's germline CDR1 is MNHEY and CDR2 SMNVEV (reference sequence). In nucleotides, the CDR3 is TGTGCCAGCAGTCTGGGACAGGGTTCTATTATTTCCTACAATGAGCAGTTCTTC. Translating it yields CASSLGQGSIISYNEQFF.

This clonotype came up many times. The chain couples TRBV5-1 to TRBJ2-4; a weak D match, TRBD1 (5 bases). V gave up 1 base and J gave up 1 base, with 12 bases separating them. CDR3 size: 16 residues. CDR1 SGHRS and CDR2 YFSETQ come from the germline V gene. The CDR3 nucleotides are TGCGCCAGCAGCTTGTCGGCAGGGTTGGCCAAAAACATTCAGTACTTC. This gives the protein CASSLSAGLAKNIQYF.

This clonotype has a handful of counts. The rearrangement uses TRBV10-3 and TRBJ2-2, with 9 bases identical to TRBD1. V shed 10 bases, J shed 3 bases, and the junction held 3 bases outside the gene matches. The CDR3 contains 13 residues. Germline CDR1 and CDR2: ENHRY and SYGVKD. DNA for the CDR3: TGTGCCAGTGACAGGGGGGACACCGGGGAGCTGTTTTTT. Translation: CASDRGDTGELFF.

This clonotype has a handful of counts. The chain couples TRBV11-1 to TRBJ2-2; the D call may be TRBD1 or TRBD2 (6 bases each). There are 15 residues in the CDR3. Trimming took off 1 base at V and 6 bases at J, with 12 bases between the two ends. Germline-derived CDR1 and CDR2 are SGHAT and FQDESV (reference sequence). The CDR3 reads CASSLGGAGAGELFF. The DNA for the CDR3 is TGTGCCAGCAGCTTAGGCGGGGCAGGGGCCGGGGAGCTGTTTTTT.

The rearrangement uses TRBV20-1 and TRBJ2-5, with TRBD1 identical over 7 bases. The end of the DNA fits TRBJ2-7 better, so the J call may be wrong. CDR3 length equals 15 residues. Germline CDR1 and CDR2: DFQATT and SNEGSKA (reference sequence). The CDR3 is CSARDRRQGSHEQYF. The CDR3 DNA follows: TGCAGTGCTAGAGATAGGAGACAGGGTTCTCACGAGCAGTACTTC.

This clonotype was seen more than once but under ten times. The CDR3 region is CSARAITAGTGDVEQYF. The CDR3 coding sequence is TGCAGTGCTAGAGCAATTACCGCCGGGACAGGGGACGTCGAGCAGTACTTC. The J gene is TRBJ2-7, the V gene TRBV20-1; TRBD1 matches 10 bases. This CDR3 is built from 17 residues. Unmatched junction bases numbered 15, after V lost 1 base and J lost 6 bases. CDR1 is DFQATT and CDR2 is SNEGSKA in the germline V gene (reference sequence).

The rearrangement uses TRBV28 and TRBJ2-1; no clear D gene. The CDR3 has 14 residues. CDR1 is MDHEN, CDR2 SYDVKM, per germline. V was trimmed by 11 bases and J by 0 bases, leaving 14 bases between them. For the CDR3, the DNA is TGTGCCCCCGGTGGCAGAGGCTCCTACAATGAGCAGTTCTTC. Residues: CAPGGRGSYNEQFF.

This clonotype was seen a few times. The chain has TRBV9 and TRBJ1-2; D call uncertain. Germline V gene data show CDR1 as SGDLS and CDR2 as YYNGEE. V lost 0 bases and J lost 5, with 5 bases in between. The CDR3 is made up of 12 amino acids. The CDR3 protein is CASSVDGYGYTF. In DNA, the CDR3 is TGTGCCAGCAGCGTAGACGGATATGGCTACACCTTC.

The chain recombines TRBV5-1 with TRBJ2-7, with 8 nucleotides matching TRBD2. After removal of 3 bases from V and 3 bases from J, the junction contained 2 bases not matched to a gene. The CDR3 totals 13 residues. Germline CDR1 is SGHRS and CDR2 is YFSETQ. DNA for the CDR3: TGCGCCAGCAGCTCTAGCGGGCTCTACGAGCAGTACTTC. Translating it yields CASSSSGLYEQYF.

The genes are TRBV7-3 and TRBJ1-1; tentatively, D is TRBD1 (6 bases). V lost 7 bases, J lost 3 bases, and 12 bases lay in between. CDR1 is SGHTA, CDR2 FQGTGA, per germline. CDR3 length equals 13 residues. The CDR3, as DNA: TGTGCCAGCAAACGGGGGCTTGACACTGAAGCTTTCTTT. Translated: CASKRGLDTEAFF.

This chain joins TRBV6-2 or TRBV6-3 and TRBJ2-6, with no clear D. Per germline, CDR1 MNHEY and CDR2 SVGEGT. This CDR3 region has 15 residues. V lost 2 bases and J lost 0, with 5 bases in between. Written as DNA, the CDR3 is TGTGCCAGCAGTTACGGGCGCTCTGGGGCCAACGTCCTGACTTTC. It specifies CASSYGRSGANVLTF.

The chain has TRBV18 and TRBJ1-2; no clear D gene. Per the germline V gene, CDR1 is KGHSH and CDR2 is LQKENI. CDR3 length: 15 amino acids. The V and J ends lost 6 bases and 2 bases respectively, with 16 bases between them. In DNA form, the CDR3 reads TGTGCCAGCTCCTGGGTTGAGCGCCCCAACTATGGCTACACCTTC. Its protein is CASSWVERPNYGYTF.

The V call is TRBV27, the J call TRBJ1-3, with D maybe TRBD1 (6 bases). Germline V gene data show CDR1 as MNHEY and CDR2 as SMNVEV (reference sequence). V was trimmed by 6 bases and J by 6 bases, leaving 12 bases between them. The CDR3 sequence is 13 residues long. CDR3 DNA: TGTGCCAGCAGATCGGGGGCCGAAAACACCATATATTTT. Protein: CASRSGAENTIYF.

In its sample, this clonotype was seen a few times. In DNA form, the CDR3 reads TGTGCCAGCAGCCCCTCCGGGACGCGGCATGGCTACACCTTC. Protein: CASSPSGTRHGYTF. The chain has TRBV12-3 or TRBV12-4 and TRBJ1-2; TRBD1 is a possible D gene (5 bases). CDR3 length: 14 residues. Trimming cost V 6 bases and J 6 bases, with 17 bases left between them.